The 30 T cell receptor beta chains given below trace back to one sample, sequenced in a study of OX40 agonist ivuxolimab in advanced cancers. Using immunoSEQ multiplex PCR, the repertoire was profiled, and TCRdb retains in-frame clones only, with some absent. This table has under 80,000 clones, about 90% appearing once. The source material was CD4+ or CD8+ T cells sorted from blood, sampled in a trial of the OX40 agonist ivuxolimab. The receptors derive from an adult with an advanced solid tumor such as melanoma, head and neck, liver or kidney cancer.

The chain combines TRBV6-5 with TRBJ1-4; possible D gene TRBD1, 5 bases. In germline, CDR1 is MNHEY, CDR2 SVGAGI. The CDR3 totals 15 residues. V was clipped by 6 bases and J by 0 bases, with 11 bases between them. As DNA, the CDR3 is TGTGCCAGCAGCCTCGGGACGGCAACTAATGAAAAACTGTTTTTT. This encodes CASSLGTATNEKLFF.

The table lists this clone with a count of one. The genes are TRBV30 and TRBJ2-1, with D hard to call. V lost 2 bases to trimming and J lost 6 bases, with 8 bases between them. The CDR3 is 12 residues long. CDR1 is GTSNPN and CDR2 is SVGIG in the germline V gene (reference sequence). The CDR3 DNA sequence: TGTGCCTGGAGTTCTTCATTCAATGAGCAGTTCTTC. Protein sequence: CAWSSSFNEQFF.

CDR3 amino acids: CASSPRDSYYEQYF. In nucleotides, the CDR3 is TGTGCCAGCTCACCCCGGGACAGCTACTACGAGCAGTACTTC. The J gene is TRBJ2-7, the V gene TRBV18; 7 bases are shared with TRBD1. J lost 3 bases, V lost 3 bases, and 5 bases had no gene match. Germline V lookup: CDR1 KGHSH, CDR2 LQKENI. The CDR3 runs 14 residues. The variable domain in full, completed from reference TRBV18 and TRBJ2-7, reads NAGVMQNPRHLVRRRGQEARLRCSPMKGHSHVYWYRQLPEEGLKFMVYLQKENIIDESGMPKERFSAEFPKEGPSILRIQQVVRGDSAAYFCASSPRDSYYEQYFGPGTRLTVT.

In nucleotides, the CDR3 is TGCAGCGCCCAACCGGGACAGGGATTCTACGAGCAGTACTTC. Amino acids: CSAQPGQGFYEQYF. The chain couples TRBV29-1 to TRBJ2-7; 9 bases are shared with TRBD1. The V gene's germline CDR1 is SQVTM and CDR2 ANQGSEA. Unmatched junction bases numbered 10, after V lost 7 bases and J lost 3 bases. The CDR3 contains 14 residues.

A note on this clone: The sample carries other DNA sequences with the same CDR3. V is TRBV21-1 and J is TRBJ1-2; whether TRBD1, the table's D call, matches the DNA was not checked. TRBV21-1 is a pseudogene. The CDR3 is 15 amino acids. CDR3 DNA sequence: TGTGCCAGTAGCCCGAGGGACAGGGGGTATTTCGGCTACACCTTC. Protein: CASSPRDRGYFGYTF.

This clone was seen once. The chain has TRBV15 and TRBJ2-6, with D possibly matching TRBD1 (5 bases). This CDR3 is built from 14 residues. Germline lookup yields CDR1 LNHNV and CDR2 YYDKDF (reference sequence). V gave up 8 bases and J gave up 0 bases, with 8 bases separating them. CDR3 sequence (DNA): TGTGCCACCGAAGGGGACTCTGGGGCCAACGTCCTGACTTTC. As protein: CATEGDSGANVLTF.

The V and J genes are TRBV10-2 and TRBJ2-7; TRBD2 agrees at 7 bases. CDR3 size: 14 residues. V dropped 9 bases and J dropped 0; count of bases not matched to a gene: 8. In germline, CDR1 is WSHSY, CDR2 SAAADI. The CDR3, as DNA: TGCGCCAGTAGGTTAGCGGGTCTCTCCTACGAGCAGTACTTC. It specifies CASRLAGLSYEQYF.

The chain joins TRBV28 to TRBJ1-2; 9 bases agree with TRBD1. CDR3 length: 14 residues. Germline CDR1 is MDHEN and CDR2 is SYDVKM. J lost 8 bases, V lost 6 bases, and 10 bases had no gene match. CDR3 sequence (DNA): TGTGCCAGCAGCCCGCCCGGGACAGGGAAAGGCTACACCTTC. Amino acid sequence: CASSPPGTGKGYTF.

V and J are TRBV19 and TRBJ2-5; no definite D call. CDR1 is LNHDA, CDR2 SQIVND, per germline (reference sequence). The CDR3 length is 13 residues. The germline V and J ends were trimmed by 3 bases and 4 bases, with 9 bases remaining between them. CDR3 residues: CASSMTATETQYF. The CDR3 DNA reads TGTGCCAGTAGTATGACGGCTACAGAGACCCAGTACTTC.

The chain carries TRBV27 and TRBJ2-3; no reliable D call. CDR1 and CDR2 from the germline V gene are MNHEY and SMNVEV (reference sequence). V gave up 5 bases and J gave up 7 bases, with 10 bases separating them. The CDR3 runs to 12 residues. For the CDR3, the DNA is TGTGCCAGCAGTGCAAGGTCCTATACGCAGTATTTT. It encodes CASSARSYTQYF.

Of note for this clone: Other DNA sequences in the same sample also yield this CDR3. The genes are TRBV28 and TRBJ2-2; unclear D gene. CDR1 and CDR2 (germline): MDHEN, SYDVKM. V was shortened by 3 bases and J by 4 bases, with 3 bases between the two germline ends. This CDR3 spans 12 amino acids. The CDR3 DNA follows: TGTGCCAGCAGTTTGCTCACCGGGGAGCTGTTTTTT. Translated: CASSLLTGELFF.

V is TRBV28 and J is TRBJ2-3, with a tentative D call TRBD1 (5 bases). CDR1 and CDR2 (germline): MDHEN, SYDVKM. V lost 6 bases and J 6 bases, leaving 13 bases between the germline ends. The length of the CDR3 is 13 residues. CDR3 amino acids: CASSSTDTDTQYF. The CDR3 bases are TGTGCCAGCAGCTCTACGGACACTGATACGCAGTATTTT.

The chain couples TRBV7-6 to TRBJ1-4; the match to TRBD1 covers 7 bases. J lost 15 bases, V lost 5 bases, and 6 bases had no gene match. Germline CDR1 is SGHVS and CDR2 is FNYEAQ. The CDR3 totals 11 residues. The CDR3 DNA follows: TGTGCCAGCAGCCGAGACAGGGTGTTGTTTTTT. It yields the protein CASSRDRVLFF.

This rearrangement joins TRBV7-3 to TRBJ2-1; 8 bases map to TRBD1. J was trimmed by 8 bases and V by 6 bases; bases with no gene match: 6. The CDR3 runs 13 residues. Germline CDR1 and CDR2: SGHTA and FQGTGA. The CDR3 DNA reads as TGTGCCAGCAGTTTACCAGGGGGCCATGAGCAGTTCTTC. Amino acid sequence: CASSLPGGHEQFF.

This chain links TRBV7-9 with TRBJ2-1, with D possibly TRBD2 on 6 matching bases. Germline V gives CDR1 SEHNR, CDR2 FQNEAQ (reference sequence). The CDR3 totals 14 residues. Trimming pared 1 base from V and 7 bases from J, leaving 11 bases between. In DNA, the CDR3 is TGTGCCAGCAGCTTAGTACTAGCTGGGAATGAGCAGTTCTTC. This sequence encodes CASSLVLAGNEQFF.

V is TRBV7-3 and J is TRBJ2-7; 11 positions match TRBD2. The germline gives CDR1 SGHTA, CDR2 FQGTGA. Trimming took 5 bases from V and 0 from J; bases not matched to a gene: 3. The CDR3 loop spans 15 amino acids. This CDR3 reads CASSVAGGSSYEQYF. CDR3 bases: TGTGCCAGCAGCGTAGCGGGGGGGTCCTCCTACGAGCAGTACTTC.

The chain combines TRBV10-3 with TRBJ1-3; the D gene is possibly TRBD1 (6 bases). V lost 2 bases, J lost 4 bases, and 12 bases lay in between. This CDR3 is 15 amino acids long. CDR1 is ENHRY, CDR2 SYGVKD, per germline. CDR3 DNA: TGTGCCATCAGTGAGGCAGGGGCTACGGGAAACACCATATATTTT. Its translation is CAISEAGATGNTIYF.

The DNA for the CDR3 is TGTGCCACCAGGAGGGGGCTCAATCAGCCCCAGCATTTT. Translation gives CATRRGLNQPQHF. V usage is TRBV15 and J usage is TRBJ1-5; 7 bases agree with TRBD1. The germline V gene encodes CDR1 LNHNV and CDR2 YYDKDF (reference sequence). The CDR3 covers 13 residues. The junction had 2 bases not matched to a gene; V was cut back by 6 bases and J by 3 bases.

The gene calls are TRBV13 and TRBJ1-1; perhaps TRBD1 as D (6 bases). V was shortened by 0 bases and J by 0 bases, with 11 bases between the two germline ends. This CDR3 comprises 16 residues. From germline, CDR1 is PRHDT and CDR2 FYEKMQ (reference sequence). This CDR3 is CASSLGQGSMNTEAFF. The CDR3 nucleotides are TGTGCCAGCAGCTTAGGTCAGGGGAGTATGAACACTGAAGCTTTCTTT.

This rearrangement joins TRBV2 to TRBJ1-2; D unclear. Germline V CDR1 and CDR2: SNHLY, FYNNEI. V was clipped by 6 bases and J by 4 bases, with 15 bases between them. The CDR3 covers 14 residues. CDR3 loop: CASSATGRVYGYTF. In nucleotides, the CDR3 is TGTGCCAGCAGCGCCACCGGGAGAGTCTATGGCTACACCTTC.

This sequence joins TRBV11-3 and TRBJ2-7, with 8 bases lining up with TRBD1. The V and J ends lost 8 bases and 5 bases, in that order; junction bases with no gene match: 8. The CDR3 has 13 amino acids. Germline V CDR1 and CDR2: SGHNT, YENEEA. CDR3 DNA sequence: TGTGCCAGCGAGGCCAGGGGGCCGGACGAGCAGTACTTC. It translates to CASEARGPDEQYF.

The chain carries TRBV4-2 and TRBJ2-2; 8 bases are a match to TRBD1. Unmatched junction bases numbered 7, after V lost 4 bases and J lost 0 bases. Germline values: CDR1 LGHNA, CDR2 YNFKEQ. The CDR3 runs 17 residues. CDR3 sequence (DNA): TGTGCCAGCAGCCCGACCGGGACAGGTCCGAACACCGGGGAGCTGTTTTTT. Translating gives CASSPTGTGPNTGELFF.

This chain links TRBV14 with TRBJ2-1; 9 bases line up with TRBD1. The V and J ends lost 0 bases and 6 bases, in that order; junction bases with no gene match: 6. CDR1 is SGHDN, CDR2 FVKESK, per germline. The CDR3 runs 16 residues. The CDR3 loop is CASSQDRDRDVNEQFF. The CDR3 DNA reads as TGTGCCAGCAGCCAAGATCGGGACAGGGACGTCAATGAGCAGTTCTTC.

V gene TRBV4-3 combines with J gene TRBJ2-3; D not resolved. V was trimmed by 1 base and J by 3 bases, leaving 14 bases between them. Germline CDR1 reads LGHNA; CDR2 reads YSLEER. This CDR3 region has 16 residues. This chain's CDR3 is CASSQVGGYPTDTQYF. The CDR3 DNA reads TGCGCCAGCAGCCAAGTAGGTGGCTATCCGACAGATACGCAGTATTTT.

The chain recombines TRBV19 with TRBJ2-5; D uncertain. With 7 bases removed from V and 5 bases from J, the gap between germline ends came to 26 bases. The CDR3 consists of 17 residues. Germline loops: CDR1 LNHDA, CDR2 SQIVND (reference sequence). Written as DNA, the CDR3 is TGTGCCAGTACCCTATACGCCACACCTGGTGGGGTGGAGACCCAGTACTTC. It specifies CASTLYATPGGVETQYF.

The V and J genes are TRBV29-1 and TRBJ2-5, with a weak D call TRBD2 (5 bases). CDR1 SQVTM and CDR2 ANQGSEA come from the germline V gene. The CDR3 spans 14 residues. The ends were cut back, 5 bases at V and 4 bases at J, with 17 bases in the middle. The CDR3 reads CSVYHTAGGETQYF. The CDR3 region has the DNA TGCAGCGTTTACCACACTGCGGGTGGAGAGACCCAGTACTTC. Combining the CDR3 with reference TRBV29-1 and TRBJ2-5 gives the whole variable domain SAVISQKPSRDICQRGTSLTIQCQVDSQVTMMFWYRQQPGQSLTLIATANQGSEATYESGFVIDKFPISRPNLTFSTLTVSNMSPEDSSIYLCSVYHTAGGETQYFGPGTRLLVL.

This clone has a single count. The V gene is TRBV6-5, the J gene TRBJ1-4; D is undetermined. V was cut by 2 bases and J by 8 bases, with 12 bases left in between. The germline V gene encodes CDR1 MNHEY and CDR2 SVGAGI. CDR3 length: 14 residues. The CDR3 DNA reads TGTGCCAGCAGTTACAGGCAGGTCGGCGAAAAACTGTTTTTT. This gives the protein CASSYRQVGEKLFF.

The chain carries TRBV11-3 and TRBJ2-5, with 10 bases fitting TRBD2. The J segment lost 4 bases and the V segment lost 5 bases, leaving 7 bases of the junction unmatched. The CDR3 covers 15 residues. Germline values: CDR1 SGHNT, CDR2 YENEEA. CDR3 residues: CASSPRASGRETQYF. For the CDR3, the DNA is TGTGCCAGCAGCCCCCGGGCTAGCGGGAGAGAGACCCAGTACTTC.

V and J are TRBV5-6 and TRBJ1-2; 7 bases agree with TRBD1. J gave up 4 bases and V 3 bases, and 6 bases lay outside the gene matches. Germline lookup yields CDR1 SGHDT and CDR2 YYEEEE. CDR3 length equals 14 residues. In DNA form, the CDR3 reads TGTGCCAGCAGCTACAGGGGACTTGGCTATGGCTACACCTTC. Translation: CASSYRGLGYGYTF.

The V gene is TRBV14, the J gene TRBJ2-7; D remains ambiguous. Germline V gives CDR1 SGHDN, CDR2 FVKESK. The V end lost 0 bases, the J end lost 6 bases, and 9 bases lay between the germline ends. This CDR3 has 13 amino acids. In DNA form, the CDR3 reads TGTGCCAGCAGCCAAGATCTCGGGTCCGAGCAGTACTTC. This codes for CASSQDLGSEQYF.